This T cell receptor (beta chain) was obtained from a study of T-cell memory formation after mild COVID-19. About the study: Each donor largely had its own TCR clusters. Study-wide findings and caveats: Some clones that responded were present in memory (sampled pre-infection), which suggests cross-reactive memory joined. In second-wave clones peaking day 37, SARS-CoV-2 specificity remained unconfirmed.

With regard to this clonotype: The antigen is unknown.

TCRdb reprocessed the 5' RACE reads with MiXCR, giving one entry per CDR3 protein. The data hold about 110,000 distinct CDR3 sequences, with 13% to 15% observed a single time. This TCR was sampled from a man younger than 35 who had mild COVID-19 (a few samples of this study predate the infection). Cell type and time point are not known. The sequenced material came from PBMCs or a T cell subset sorted from them (not recorded which).

The CDR3 reads CASSLDWARLPIEQFF. The CDR3 nucleotides are TGCGCCAGCAGCTTGGATTGGGCGCGTCTACCCATTGAGCAGTTCTTC. This sequence joins TRBV5-1 and TRBJ2-1; D is uncertain. The CDR3 is made up of 16 amino acids. Trimming took 0 bases from V and 9 from J, leaving 19 bases between them. The germline gives CDR1 SGHRS, CDR2 YFSETQ. The entire variable domain, with the rest obtained from reference TRBV5-1 and TRBJ2-1, is as follows: KAGVTQTPRYLIKTRGQQVTLSCSPISGHRSVSWYQQTPGQGLQFLFEYFSETQRNKGNFPGRFSGRQFSNSRSEMNVSTLELGDSALYLCASSLDWARLPIEQFFGPGTRLTVL.